The source of this T cell receptor (beta chain) is a study of blood T cell repertoires in COVID-19. Turning to the study itself: PBMCs, B-cell-depleted T cells, or T cells provided the cDNA or gDNA that made up the material.

CDR3 length equals 15 residues. V was cut by 4 bases and J by 2 bases, with 12 bases left in between. In germline, CDR1 is MNHEY, CDR2 SMNVEV (reference sequence). Profiling relied on immunoSEQ multiplex PCR, and the TCRdb table lists in-frame clones only, not all of them. The table records around 99,000 clones, 80% to 90% of them present only once. The specimen sequenced was peripheral blood. This clonotype was obtained from a human donor in a cohort sampled during active COVID-19. The chain recombines TRBV27 with TRBJ1-3; a weak D match, TRBD1 (6 bases). This CDR3 reads CASSSTGWAGNTIYF. CDR3 nucleotides: TGTGCCAGCAGTTCAACAGGGTGGGCTGGAAACACCATATATTTT.